These 7 T cell receptor beta chains share one sample of origin, sequenced in a study of T cell changes during pregnancy in multiple sclerosis. The method was immunoSEQ multiplex PCR; TCRdb's version includes in-frame clones alone and lacks a portion of them. The sample includes tens of thousands of clones, more than 70% of them seen just once. The source material was peripheral blood, sampled in the first trimester of pregnancy. The source of these receptors is a female donor in good health, enrolled as a control in a pregnancy study.

The V call is TRBV5-1, the J call TRBJ1-1; 7 bases align to TRBD1. This CDR3 is 12 amino acids long. The trim removed 0 bases at V and 9 bases at J, leaving 2 bases unmatched. In germline, CDR1 is SGHRS, CDR2 YFSETQ. The CDR3 is CASSLAGGQAFF. In DNA form, the CDR3 reads TGCGCCAGCAGCTTGGCAGGGGGACAAGCTTTCTTT.

The chain combines TRBV7-9 with TRBJ1-3; D gene unclear. V gave up 1 base and J gave up 0 bases, with 10 bases separating them. This CDR3 is 16 amino acids long. Per the germline V gene, CDR1 is SEHNR and CDR2 is FQNEAQ (reference sequence). The CDR3 spells CASSLEAGYSGNTIYF. The CDR3 nucleotides read TGTGCCAGCAGCTTAGAGGCGGGCTACTCTGGAAACACCATATATTTT. Full variable domain (outside the CDR3, taken from reference TRBV7-9 and TRBJ1-3): DTGVSQNPRHKITKRGQNVTFRCDPISEHNRLYWYRQTLGQGPEFLTYFQNEAQLEKSRLLSDRFSAERPKGSFSTLEIQRTEQGDSAMYLCASSLEAGYSGNTIYFGEGSWLTVV.

CDR3: CASSLAINSYNEQFF. CDR3 in DNA: TGCGCCAGCAGCTTGGCCATCAACTCCTACAATGAGCAGTTCTTC. The chain employs TRBV5-1 and TRBJ2-1; unclear D gene. Per germline, CDR1 SGHRS and CDR2 YFSETQ. This CDR3 region has 15 residues. V shed 0 bases and J shed 0 bases, with 7 bases lying between them.

This chain connects TRBV5-1 to TRBJ2-7; D gene ambiguous. The CDR3 has 14 residues. The ends were cut back, 4 bases at V and 5 bases at J, with 16 bases in the middle. Germline V gene data show CDR1 as SGHRS and CDR2 as YFSETQ. The CDR3 region has the DNA TGCGCCAGCAGCACGGGTCAGCCCCGAAACGAGCAGTACTTC. This gives the protein CASSTGQPRNEQYF.

The V gene is TRBV19, the J gene TRBJ2-5; 11 bases fit TRBD2. V lost 5 bases, J lost 5 bases, and 7 bases stayed unmatched. CDR1 and CDR2 (germline): LNHDA, SQIVND (reference sequence). The CDR3 runs to 15 residues. The CDR3 region is CASSATSGSGETQYF. Here the CDR3 DNA reads TGTGCCAGTAGTGCTACTAGCGGGAGTGGGGAGACCCAGTACTTC. The variable domain in full, with the rest retrieved from reference TRBV19 and TRBJ2-5, is DGGITQSPKYLFRKEGQNVTLSCEQNLNHDAMYWYRQDPGQGLRLIYYSQIVNDFQKGDIAEGYSVSREKKESFPLTVTSAQKNPTAFYLCASSATSGSGETQYFGPGTRLLVL.

V usage is TRBV6-1 and J usage is TRBJ2-7; maybe TRBD2 (5 bases). The CDR3 sequence is 10 residues long. Germline values: CDR1 MNHNS, CDR2 SASEGT. With 11 bases removed from V and 3 bases from J, the gap between germline ends came to 8 bases. CDR3 loop: CASGVYEQYF. CDR3 sequence (DNA): TGTGCCTCCGGGGTCTACGAGCAGTACTTC.

The genes are TRBV4-1 and TRBJ1-5; 8 bases are shared with TRBD1. Germline V lookup: CDR1 MGHRA, CDR2 YSYEKL. The CDR3 is 15 residues long. Trimming at V came to 0 bases and at J to 8 bases, leaving 6 bases not matched to a gene. The CDR3 sequence: CASSQDRTGPKPQHF. In DNA form, the CDR3 reads TGCGCCAGCAGCCAAGATCGGACAGGGCCTAAGCCCCAGCATTTT.